These T cell receptor beta chains were read from a single sample in a study of shared T cell receptors in the human thymus. Some clones are missing from TCRdb's copy, which holds only in-frame ones; the method was immunoSEQ multiplex PCR. The sample includes some 720,000 clones, approximately 87% of them seen just once. This sample also appeared in a second study, on human thymus T cells.

Sequenced sample: thymocytes. These receptor sequences come from a boy younger than two with a congenital heart defect. The CDR3 runs from the conserved cysteine through the conserved F or W. D genes are given only for firm matches. Clone size is given for some rows only: seen once, a few or many times, or a class if the clone is expanded.

TRBJ1-2	TRBD1	TRBV4-3	few	CASSQVRDRNGYTF	TGCGCCAGCAGCCAAGTGAGGGACAGGAATGGCTACACCTTC
TRBJ1-2	NA	TRBV7-8	NA	CASSYLGRGGGYTF	TGTGCCAGCAGCTACCTAGGGAGGGGCGGAGGCTACACCTTC
TRBJ2-7	TRBD1	TRBV27	few	CASSGGQGKRQYF	TGTGCCAGCTCCGGGGGACAGGGTAAGCGGCAGTACTTC
TRBJ1-5	NA	TRBV6-5	NA	CASSYSAPGPNQPQHF	TGTGCCAGCAGTTACTCGGCGCCGGGTCCGAATCAGCCCCAGCATTTT
TRBJ2-5	TRBD2	TRBV4-3	NA	CASSQGRREGRVGETQYF	TGCGCCAGCAGCCAAGGTCGGCGGGAGGGCCGTGTTGGAGAGACCCAGTACTTC
TRBJ2-1	TRBD2	TRBV19	once	CASTSGRELDNEQFF	TGTGCCAGTACCTCAGGGAGGGAGTTAGACAATGAGCAGTTCTTC
TRBJ2-3	NA	TRBV27	NA	CASSLGRRGIGTDTQYF	TGTGCCAGCAGTTTAGGCCGCCGAGGGATCGGCACAGATACGCAGTATTTT
TRBJ2-1	TRBD2	TRBV25-1	NA	CASSPGGTSGAYNEQFF	TGTGCCAGCAGCCCCGGAGGGACTAGCGGGGCCTACAATGAGCAGTTCTTC
TRBJ2-3	TRBD2	TRBV10-2	NA	CASRGLAGPTDTQYF	TGCGCCAGCAGGGGACTAGCGGGACCCACAGATACGCAGTATTTT
TRBJ1-3	NA	TRBV7-9	NA	CASSPRSSGNTIYF	TGTGCCAGCAGCCCGCGGAGCTCTGGAAACACCATATATTTT
TRBJ2-7	NA	TRBV4-1	NA	CASSQDLTRLAGYEQYF	TGCGCCAGCAGCCAAGACCTCACCCGACTGGCGGGGTACGAGCAGTACTTC
TRBJ2-5	NA	TRBV5-4	NA	CASSLASEYETQYF	TGTGCCAGCAGCTTAGCTAGCGAGTACGAGACCCAGTACTTC
TRBJ2-1	TRBD1	TRBV15	NA	CATSRTGGNEQFF	TGTGCCACCAGCAGGACAGGGGGCAATGAGCAGTTCTTC
TRBJ2-1	TRBD1	TRBV9	NA	CASSPAGQGALTEQFF	TGTGCCAGCAGCCCCGCGGGGCAGGGGGCTTTGACTGAGCAGTTCTTC
TRBJ2-7	TRBD2	TRBV7-2	NA	CASSPRRGAGGEEQYF	TGTGCCAGCAGCCCCCGGAGGGGAGCGGGAGGGGAAGAGCAGTACTTC
TRBJ1-2	NA	TRBV19	NA	CASSTRHYGYTF	TGTGCCAGTAGCACACGTCACTATGGCTACACCTTC
TRBJ2-7	NA	TRBV6-1	NA	CANHTGTYEQYF	TGTGCCAATCATACAGGGACCTACGAGCAGTACTTC
TRBJ2-1	NA	TRBV4-1	NA	CASSQEVGSDDRYNEQFF	TGCGCCAGCAGCCAAGAGGTAGGTAGCGACGACAGGTACAATGAGCAGTTCTTC
TRBJ2-1	TRBD2	TRBV6-5	NA	CASSPSGRANEQFF	TGTGCCAGCAGCCCTAGCGGGAGGGCAAATGAGCAGTTCTTC
TRBJ1-3	NA	TRBV30	NA	CAWSEQEISGNTIYF	TGTGCCTGGAGTGAACAGGAAATCTCTGGAAACACCATATATTTT
TRBJ1-2	TRBD1	TRBV5-1	NA	CASRDRGSYQNYGYTF	TGCGCCAGCCGGGACAGGGGGTCCTATCAAAACTATGGCTACACCTTC
TRBJ2-2	TRBD2	TRBV4-3	once	CASSQDHRPRAGGNTGELFF	TGCGCCAGCAGCCAAGATCACCGTCCCCGAGCGGGAGGGAACACCGGGGAGCTGTTTTTT
TRBJ2-3	NA	TRBV4-1	few	CASSPRYNHTQYF	TGCGCCAGCAGCCCAAGATACAATCATACGCAGTATTTT
TRBJ2-1	NA	TRBV28	NA	CASSRSGTSYNEQFF	TGTGCCAGCAGTCGCTCGGGGACATCCTACAATGAGCAGTTCTTC
TRBJ1-4	NA	TRBV21-1	few	CASSYRQGTNEKLFF	TGTGCCAGCAGCTATAGACAGGGAACTAATGAAAAACTGTTTTTT
TRBJ1-2	NA	TRBV5-1	NA	CASSLDGQGRYGYTF	TGCGCCAGCAGCTTGGACGGGCAGGGAAGGTATGGCTACACCTTC
TRBJ2-7	NA	TRBV6-1	NA	CASRSPSSSEQYF	TGTGCCAGCAGGTCACCTAGCAGTTCCGAGCAGTACTTC
TRBJ2-2	NA	TRBV30	NA	CAWTMGTGGELFF	TGTGCCTGGACCATGGGGACTGGCGGGGAGCTGTTTTTT
TRBJ2-7	NA	TRBV13	once	CASSPATAPPGSIEQYF	TGTGCCAGCAGCCCCGCGACAGCCCCCCCCGGGTCCATCGAGCAGTACTTC
TRBJ2-7	NA	TRBV6-5	NA	CASRHRQQLVYEQYF	TGTGCCAGCAGGCATCGACAACAACTAGTCTACGAGCAGTACTTC
TRBJ2-7	NA	TRBV7-2	NA	CASSSGGISYEQYF	TGTGCCAGCAGCTCAGGGGGGATATCCTACGAGCAGTACTTC
TRBJ2-1	TRBD2	TRBV5-4	NA	CASSSFPGTSGNEQFF	TGTGCCAGCAGCTCCTTTCCCGGGACTAGCGGAAATGAGCAGTTCTTC
TRBJ2-3	TRBD1	TRBV7-6	NA	CASSSSGTDTDTQYF	TGTGCCAGCAGCTCCTCAGGGACAGACACAGATACGCAGTATTTT
TRBJ2-1	TRBD1	TRBV5-1	NA	CASSTWTGGAYNEQFF	TGCGCCAGCAGCACCTGGACAGGGGGCGCCTACAATGAGCAGTTCTTC
TRBJ1-1	TRBD1	TRBV14	NA	CASNRWTGGTEAFF	TGTGCCAGCAACCGTTGGACAGGGGGCACGGAAGCTTTCTTT
TRBJ2-1	NA	TRBV30	few	CAWSVPGSRVIF	TGTGCCTGGAGTGTACCCGGGAGCCGCGTTATCTTC
TRBJ2-2	NA	TRBV7-7	NA	CASSFRQENTGELFF	TGTGCTAGCAGCTTTAGACAGGAAAACACCGGGGAGCTGTTTTTT